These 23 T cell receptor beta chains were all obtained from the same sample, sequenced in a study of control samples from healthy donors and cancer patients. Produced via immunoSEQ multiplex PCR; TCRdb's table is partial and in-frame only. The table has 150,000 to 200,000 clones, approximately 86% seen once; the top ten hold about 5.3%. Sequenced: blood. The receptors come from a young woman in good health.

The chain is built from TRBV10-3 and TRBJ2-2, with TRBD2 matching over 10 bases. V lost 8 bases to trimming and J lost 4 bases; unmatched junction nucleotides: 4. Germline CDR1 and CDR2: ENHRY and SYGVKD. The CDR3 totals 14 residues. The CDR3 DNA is TGTGCCATCGGGACTAGCGACTCCACCGGGGAGCTGTTTTTT. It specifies CAIGTSDSTGELFF.

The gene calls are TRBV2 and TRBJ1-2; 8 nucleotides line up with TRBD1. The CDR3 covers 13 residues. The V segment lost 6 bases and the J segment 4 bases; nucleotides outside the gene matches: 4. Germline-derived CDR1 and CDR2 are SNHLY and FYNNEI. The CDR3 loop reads CASSPDRGYGYTF. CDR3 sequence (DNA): TGTGCCAGCAGCCCAGACAGGGGCTATGGCTACACCTTC.

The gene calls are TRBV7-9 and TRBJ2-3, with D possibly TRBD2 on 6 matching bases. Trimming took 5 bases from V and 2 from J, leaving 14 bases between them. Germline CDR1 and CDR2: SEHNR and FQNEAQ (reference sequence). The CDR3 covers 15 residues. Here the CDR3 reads CASSPRLGDTDTQYF. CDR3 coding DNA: TGTGCCAGCAGCCCTAGACTAGGGGACACAGATACGCAGTATTTT.

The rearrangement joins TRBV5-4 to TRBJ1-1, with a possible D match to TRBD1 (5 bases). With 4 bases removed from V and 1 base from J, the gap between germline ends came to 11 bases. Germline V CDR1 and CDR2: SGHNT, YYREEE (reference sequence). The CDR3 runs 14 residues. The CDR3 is CASSAAGENTEAFF. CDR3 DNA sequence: TGTGCCAGCAGCGCGGCGGGGGAGAACACTGAAGCTTTCTTT.

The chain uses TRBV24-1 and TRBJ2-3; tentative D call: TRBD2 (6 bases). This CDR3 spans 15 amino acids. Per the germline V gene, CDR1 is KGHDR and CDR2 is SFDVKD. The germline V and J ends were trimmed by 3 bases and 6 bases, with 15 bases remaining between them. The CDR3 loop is CATSDVGGRVDTQYF. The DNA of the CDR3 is TGTGCCACCAGTGATGTGGGGGGAAGGGTGGATACGCAGTATTTT.

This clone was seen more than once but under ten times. CDR3 bases: TGTGCCAGCAGTATCCGGCCCCTCGACGGCTACACCTTC. It translates to CASSIRPLDGYTF. The V and J genes are TRBV2 and TRBJ1-2; D is unclear. Trimming stripped 5 bases from V and 8 bases from J, with 15 bases between. Germline CDR1 and CDR2: SNHLY and FYNNEI. This CDR3 has 13 residues.

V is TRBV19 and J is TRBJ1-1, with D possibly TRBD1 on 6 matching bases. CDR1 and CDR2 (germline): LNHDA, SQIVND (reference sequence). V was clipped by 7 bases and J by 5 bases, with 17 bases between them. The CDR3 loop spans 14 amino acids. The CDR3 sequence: CASTSWGAKTEAFF. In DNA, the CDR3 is TGTGCCAGTACTTCGTGGGGGGCAAAGACTGAAGCTTTCTTT.

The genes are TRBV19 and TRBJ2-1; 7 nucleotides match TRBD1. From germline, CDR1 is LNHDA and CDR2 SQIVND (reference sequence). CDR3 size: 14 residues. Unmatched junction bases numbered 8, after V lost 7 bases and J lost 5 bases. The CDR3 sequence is CASTYNRGHNEQFF. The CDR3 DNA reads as TGTGCCAGTACATACAACAGGGGACACAATGAGCAGTTCTTC.

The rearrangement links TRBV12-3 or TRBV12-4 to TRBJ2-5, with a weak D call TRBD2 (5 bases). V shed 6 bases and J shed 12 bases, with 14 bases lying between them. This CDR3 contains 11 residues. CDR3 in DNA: TGTGCCAGCAGCCTAGGACTTGGGGAGTACTTC. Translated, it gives CASSLGLGEYF.

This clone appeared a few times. CDR3 protein: CASSGGTDGYTF. CDR3 coding DNA: TGTGCCAGCAGCGGAGGGACAGATGGCTACACCTTC. The chain recombines TRBV5-4 with TRBJ1-2, with 7 bases that match TRBD1. CDR3 length: 12 residues. The V segment lost 4 bases and the J segment 6 bases; nucleotides outside the gene matches: 3. From germline, CDR1 is SGHNT and CDR2 YYREEE (reference sequence). The whole variable domain, remainder taken from reference TRBV5-4 and TRBJ1-2, is ETGVTQSPTHLIKTRGQQVTLRCSSQSGHNTVSWYQQALGQGPQFIFQYYREEENGRGNFPPRFSGLQFPNYSSELNVNALELDDSALYLCASSGGTDGYTFGSGTRLTVV.

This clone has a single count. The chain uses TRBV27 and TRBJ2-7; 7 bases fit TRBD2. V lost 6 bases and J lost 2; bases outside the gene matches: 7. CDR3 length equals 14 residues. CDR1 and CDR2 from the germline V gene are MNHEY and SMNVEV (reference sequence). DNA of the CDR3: TGTGCCAGCAGGACGGGACTACCAACCTACGAGCAGTACTTC. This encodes CASRTGLPTYEQYF.

The CDR3 spells CASSLEGAGNSPLHF. CDR3 in DNA: TGCGCCAGCAGCTTGGAGGGGGCAGGTAATTCACCCCTCCACTTT. V usage is TRBV5-1 and J usage is TRBJ1-6; 7 nucleotides align to TRBD1. From germline, CDR1 is SGHRS and CDR2 YFSETQ. This CDR3 is 15 amino acids long. The J segment lost 6 bases and the V segment lost 0 bases, leaving 3 bases of the junction unmatched.

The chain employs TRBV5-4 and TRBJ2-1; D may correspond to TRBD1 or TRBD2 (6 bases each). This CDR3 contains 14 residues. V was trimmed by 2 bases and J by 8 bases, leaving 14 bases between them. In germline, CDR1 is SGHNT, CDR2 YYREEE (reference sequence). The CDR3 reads CASSFGGPAYEQFF. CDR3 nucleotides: TGTGCCAGCAGCTTCGGGGGCCCGGCGTATGAGCAGTTCTTC. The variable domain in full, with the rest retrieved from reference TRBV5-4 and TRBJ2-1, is ETGVTQSPTHLIKTRGQQVTLRCSSQSGHNTVSWYQQALGQGPQFIFQYYREEENGRGNFPPRFSGLQFPNYSSELNVNALELDDSALYLCASSFGGPAYEQFFGPGTRLTVL.

DNA of the CDR3: TGTGCCAGCAGCTCCGGGGTCCTCTATGGCTACACCTTC. It encodes CASSSGVLYGYTF. The chain carries TRBV9 and TRBJ1-2, with D unclear. V lost 4 bases and J 4 bases, leaving 11 bases between the germline ends. Germline V gene sequence: CDR1 SGDLS, CDR2 YYNGEE. This CDR3 has 13 residues.

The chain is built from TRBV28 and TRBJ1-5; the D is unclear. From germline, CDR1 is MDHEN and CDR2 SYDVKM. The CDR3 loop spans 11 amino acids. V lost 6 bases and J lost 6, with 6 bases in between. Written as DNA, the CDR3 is TGTGCCAGCAGCTATGTTCAGCCCCAGCATTTT. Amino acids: CASSYVQPQHF. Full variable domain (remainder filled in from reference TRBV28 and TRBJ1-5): DVKVTQSSRYLVKRTGEKVFLECVQDMDHENMFWYRQDPGLGLRLIYFSYDVKMKEKGDIPEGYSVSREKKERFSLILESASTNQTSMYLCASSYVQPQHFGDGTRLSIL.

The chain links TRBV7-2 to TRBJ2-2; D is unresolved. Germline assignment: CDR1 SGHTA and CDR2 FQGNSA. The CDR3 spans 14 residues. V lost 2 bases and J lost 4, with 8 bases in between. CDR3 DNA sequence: TGTGCCAGCAGCTTAATCCTTGGCACCGGGGAGCTGTTTTTT. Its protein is CASSLILGTGELFF.

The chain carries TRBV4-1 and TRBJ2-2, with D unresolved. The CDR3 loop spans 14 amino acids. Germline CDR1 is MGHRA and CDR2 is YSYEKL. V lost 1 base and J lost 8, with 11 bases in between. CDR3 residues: CASSQVGSAGELFF. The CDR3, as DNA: TGCGCCAGCAGCCAAGTCGGCTCAGCGGGGGAGCTGTTTTTT.

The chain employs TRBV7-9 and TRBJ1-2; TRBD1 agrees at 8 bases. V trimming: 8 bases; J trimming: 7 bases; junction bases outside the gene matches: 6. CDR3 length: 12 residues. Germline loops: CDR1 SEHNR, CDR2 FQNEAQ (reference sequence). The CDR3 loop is CASETGAGGYTF. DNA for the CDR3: TGTGCCAGCGAGACAGGGGCCGGTGGCTACACCTTC.

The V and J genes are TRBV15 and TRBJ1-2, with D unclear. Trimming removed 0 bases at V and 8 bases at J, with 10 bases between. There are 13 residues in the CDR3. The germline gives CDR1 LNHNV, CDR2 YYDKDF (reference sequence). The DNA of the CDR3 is TGTGCCACCAGCAGAGATACCATGGGAGGCTACACCTTC. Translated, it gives CATSRDTMGGYTF.

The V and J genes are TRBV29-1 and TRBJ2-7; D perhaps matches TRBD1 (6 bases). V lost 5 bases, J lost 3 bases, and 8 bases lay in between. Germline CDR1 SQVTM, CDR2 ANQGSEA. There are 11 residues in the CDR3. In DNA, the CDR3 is TGCAGCGTTAAACAGGGCTACGAGCAGTACTTC. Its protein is CSVKQGYEQYF.

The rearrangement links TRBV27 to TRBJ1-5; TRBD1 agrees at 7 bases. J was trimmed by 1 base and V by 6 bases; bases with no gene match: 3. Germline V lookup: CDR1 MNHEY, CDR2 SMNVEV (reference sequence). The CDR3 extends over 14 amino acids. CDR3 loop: CASRTGLSNQPQHF. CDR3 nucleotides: TGTGCCAGCAGGACAGGGTTGAGCAATCAGCCCCAGCATTTT.

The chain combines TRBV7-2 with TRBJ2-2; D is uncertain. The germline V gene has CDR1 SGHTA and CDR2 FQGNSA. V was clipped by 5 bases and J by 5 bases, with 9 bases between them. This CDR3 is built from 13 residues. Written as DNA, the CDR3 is TGTGCCAGCAGCCGCGTTCGAACCGGGGAGCTGTTTTTT. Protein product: CASSRVRTGELFF.

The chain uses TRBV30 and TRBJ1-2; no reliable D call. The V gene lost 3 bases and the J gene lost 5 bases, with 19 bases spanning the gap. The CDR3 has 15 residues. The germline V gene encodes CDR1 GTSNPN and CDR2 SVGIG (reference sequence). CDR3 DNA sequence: TGTGCCTGGAGCATCACCGGGTTTGCCACTTATGGCTACACCTTC. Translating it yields CAWSITGFATYGYTF.